The subject of this entry is one T cell receptor (beta chain). What it recognizes is unknown. The sample comes from a study of Ad26.COV2.S vaccination and SARS-CoV-2 variants. Study-level points and caveats: Considerable breadth of spike-specific CD8+ and CD4+ T cell responses has reportedly been documented following vaccination. Vaccine recipients had higher spike-specific TCR breadth than placebo recipients.

Assay used: immunoSEQ multiplex PCR; TCRdb lists only in-frame clones, some missing. The sample lists fewer than 150,000 clones, roughly 88% occurring once. Sample: peripheral blood, taken after recovery from COVID-19. This TCR came from a human donor who had recovered from COVID-19.

CDR3 region: CASSPGWGAQDRNEQFF. CDR3 DNA: TGTGCCAGCAGTCCGGGGTGGGGGGCGCAGGATAGGAATGAGCAGTTCTTC. The V and J genes are TRBV28 and TRBJ2-1; the D call may be TRBD1 or TRBD2 (6 bases each). CDR3 length: 17 residues. CDR1 and CDR2 (germline): MDHEN, SYDVKM. V lost 5 bases and J lost 7, with 24 bases in between.